The 28 T cell receptor beta chains listed next were all sequenced from one sample in a study of beta chain features in type 1 diabetes. The authors reverse transcribed all of the isolated RNA, so sequencing captured expressed TCRB transcripts. Method: immunoSEQ multiplex PCR; TCRdb's copy keeps in-frame clones and lacks some. This sample carries hundreds of thousands of clones, roughly 15% of them seen once, and the ten largest clones take approximately 0.099%. Source material: naive CD4+ T cells from blood. These receptors came from a man between 18 and 29 years old in good health.

This clone showed up just a few times. The CDR3 is CASSPGLAASEQYF. Here the CDR3 DNA reads TGTGCCAGCTCACCGGGACTAGCGGCAAGCGAGCAGTACTTC. This rearrangement joins TRBV18 to TRBJ2-7, with TRBD2 matching 11 bases. The CDR3 has 14 residues. The V gene end was trimmed by 3 bases and the J gene end by 6 bases; junction bases not matched to a gene: 4. Germline loops: CDR1 KGHSH, CDR2 LQKENI.

This clone was found a few times. This chain connects TRBV2 to TRBJ2-3, with 10 bases matching TRBD1. The CDR3 runs 14 residues. V trimming: 7 bases; J trimming: 1 base; junction bases outside the gene matches: 2. From germline, CDR1 is SNHLY and CDR2 FYNNEI. The CDR3 here is CASKGTGGTDTQYF. CDR3 nucleotides: TGTGCCAGCAAGGGGACAGGGGGCACAGATACGCAGTATTTT.

The rearrangement links TRBV9 to TRBJ2-7; D is possibly TRBD1 or TRBD2 (5 bases each). V shed 0 bases and J shed 7 bases, with 14 bases lying between them. The germline V gene has CDR1 SGDLS and CDR2 YYNGEE. The CDR3 covers 14 residues. The CDR3 DNA reads TGTGCCAGCAGCGTAGCCGCACGGGGCGAAGAGCAGTACTTC. It translates to CASSVAARGEEQYF. The variable domain in full, with the rest retrieved from reference TRBV9 and TRBJ2-7, is DSGVTQTPKHLITATGQRVTLRCSPRSGDLSVYWYQQSLDQGLQFLIQYYNGEERAKGNILERFSAQQFPDLHSELNLSSLELGDSALYFCASSVAARGEEQYFGPGTRLTVT.

The gene calls are TRBV11-1 and TRBJ1-2; a weak D match, TRBD1 (5 bases). V gave up 2 bases and J gave up 3 bases, with 13 bases separating them. Per germline, CDR1 SGHAT and CDR2 FQDESV (reference sequence). The CDR3 is 15 amino acids. The CDR3 nucleotides are TGTGCCAGCAGCTTACGAACGACAGTTTACTATGGCTACACCTTC. It yields the protein CASSLRTTVYYGYTF.

There are a few counts of this clone. This chain links TRBV29-1 with TRBJ2-7; 9 nucleotides match TRBD1. The CDR3 extends over 15 amino acids. CDR1 is SQVTM, CDR2 ANQGSEA, per germline. V lost 2 bases, J lost 0 bases, and 5 bases stayed unmatched. CDR3 sequence: CSVETGQGNSYEQYF. CDR3 nucleotides: TGCAGCGTTGAAACGGGACAGGGCAACTCCTACGAGCAGTACTTC.

This clone showed up just a few times. The chain links TRBV9 to TRBJ2-3; 12 bases agree with TRBD1. V shed 6 bases and J 2 bases; nucleotides not matched to a gene: 4. This CDR3 region has 15 residues. Germline V gene data show CDR1 as SGDLS and CDR2 as YYNGEE. CDR3 protein: CASTGGQGATDTQYF. In DNA, the CDR3 is TGTGCCAGCACCGGGGGACAGGGGGCCACAGATACGCAGTATTTT. Together with reference TRBV9 and TRBJ2-3, the CDR3 gives the full variable domain: DSGVTQTPKHLITATGQRVTLRCSPRSGDLSVYWYQQSLDQGLQFLIQYYNGEERAKGNILERFSAQQFPDLHSELNLSSLELGDSALYFCASTGGQGATDTQYFGPGTRLTVL.

This clone was found a few times. The genes are TRBV29-1 and TRBJ2-1, with 14 nucleotides matching TRBD2. The CDR3 contains 15 residues. V was clipped by 7 bases and J by 4 bases; unmatched bases: 6. Germline-derived CDR1 and CDR2 are SQVTM and ANQGSEA. The CDR3 nucleotides are TGCAGCGCCGGACTAGCGGGGGGCCCATACAATGAGCAGTTCTTC. As protein: CSAGLAGGPYNEQFF.

This clone was seen a few times. The chain joins TRBV7-9 to TRBJ1-2; D gene uncertain. Germline assignment: CDR1 SEHNR and CDR2 FQNEAQ (reference sequence). V was trimmed by 1 base and J by 5 bases, leaving 17 bases between them. The CDR3 has 16 amino acids. The CDR3 DNA reads as TGTGCCAGCAGCTTAGGGCGCGGGGATGGCGAATATGGCTACACCTTC. Translation: CASSLGRGDGEYGYTF.

This clone came up a few times. The DNA for the CDR3 is TGTGCCTGGAGTAGGGTCTCCTACGAGCAGTACTTC. Its protein is CAWSRVSYEQYF. The gene calls are TRBV30 and TRBJ2-7, with D unclear. The CDR3 runs to 12 residues. V was pared by 2 bases and J by 0 bases, with 5 bases between. Germline CDR1 and CDR2: GTSNPN and SVGIG (reference sequence).

The chain combines TRBV4-2 with TRBJ2-4; unclear D gene. The CDR3 extends over 17 amino acids. Germline assignment: CDR1 LGHNA and CDR2 YNFKEQ. Between the trimmed V and J ends, which lost 0 bases and 3 bases, there was a span of 15 bases. The chain's CDR3 is CASSQDSSASGKNIQYF. In DNA, the CDR3 is TGTGCCAGCAGCCAAGATTCGTCAGCGTCAGGCAAAAACATTCAGTACTTC.

With regard to this clone: Other DNA sequences in this sample translate to the same CDR3. This chain uses TRBV10-3 with TRBJ2-5; tentatively, D is TRBD1 (6 bases). The germline V and J ends were trimmed by 6 bases and 4 bases, with 9 bases remaining between them. Germline values: CDR1 ENHRY, CDR2 SYGVKD. This CDR3 region has 12 residues. CDR3 sequence reads: CAISAQGETQYF. CDR3 DNA: TGTGCCATCAGCGCACAGGGAGAGACCCAGTACTTC.

V and J are TRBV9 and TRBJ2-7; tentative D call: TRBD2 (6 bases). Trimming took 0 bases from V and 0 from J, leaving 13 bases between them. CDR3 length: 16 amino acids. Germline loops: CDR1 SGDLS, CDR2 YYNGEE. The CDR3 DNA follows: TGTGCCAGCAGCGTAGGAGGCGGGATGAGCTCCTACGAGCAGTACTTC. Encoded protein: CASSVGGGMSSYEQYF.

V gene TRBV30 combines with J gene TRBJ1-3; D gene uncertain. This CDR3 has 13 amino acids. Germline V gives CDR1 GTSNPN, CDR2 SVGIG (reference sequence). Between the trimmed V and J ends, which lost 0 bases and 2 bases, there was a span of 5 bases. CDR3 protein: CAWSVKAGNTIYF. Written as DNA, the CDR3 is TGTGCCTGGAGTGTCAAGGCTGGAAACACCATATATTTT.

This chain links TRBV2 with TRBJ2-3; D uncertain. The germline V and J ends were trimmed by 4 bases and 0 bases, with 14 bases remaining between them. Germline values: CDR1 SNHLY, CDR2 FYNNEI. The CDR3 has 16 amino acids. CDR3 amino acids: CASSAPSRSSTDTQYF. CDR3 coding DNA: TGTGCCAGCAGTGCCCCCAGTCGTTCTAGCACAGATACGCAGTATTTT.

The chain recombines TRBV25-1 with TRBJ1-1, with D tentatively TRBD1 (6 bases). V was cut by 2 bases and J by 3 bases, with 16 bases left in between. The CDR3 is 16 amino acids. The germline V gene encodes CDR1 MGHDK and CDR2 SYGVNS. The CDR3, as DNA: TGTGCCAGCAGTGAAATAGGCGCAGGGGAGGACACTGAAGCTTTCTTT. Residues: CASSEIGAGEDTEAFF.

This rearrangement joins TRBV7-2 to TRBJ2-3, with D maybe TRBD1 (6 bases). CDR1 and CDR2 from the germline V gene are SGHTA and FQGNSA. The CDR3 runs 12 residues. With 5 bases removed from V and 11 bases from J, the gap between germline ends came to 14 bases. Written as DNA, the CDR3 is TGTGCCAGCAGCCTTTACGGACAGCGGCAGTATTTT. Its protein product is CASSLYGQRQYF.

DNA for the CDR3: TGTGCCAGCAGCTCGCCGACAGGGGCTATTTACGAGCAGTACTTC. Translating gives CASSSPTGAIYEQYF. The chain employs TRBV5-8 and TRBJ2-7; 8 bases map to TRBD1. CDR3 length: 15 residues. Germline assignment: CDR1 SGHTS and CDR2 YDEGEE. V trimming: 3 bases; J trimming: 4 bases; junction bases outside the gene matches: 9.

This clone was seen a handful of times. V and J are TRBV7-8 and TRBJ2-7; no reliable D call. This CDR3 has 14 amino acids. Per germline, CDR1 SGHVS and CDR2 FQNEAQ. The V and J ends lost 2 bases and 3 bases respectively, with 11 bases between them. The CDR3 is CASSLSVGVYEQYF. The CDR3 region has the DNA TGTGCCAGCAGCTTATCAGTAGGAGTCTACGAGCAGTACTTC.

This chain uses TRBV7-8 with TRBJ2-1; weak D call: TRBD2 (5 bases). The CDR3 is 16 residues long. Germline V gene lookup returns CDR1 SGHVS and CDR2 FQNEAQ. V lost 3 bases and J lost 4, with 16 bases in between. The CDR3 is CASSFSRGNRYNEQFF. DNA for the CDR3: TGTGCCAGCAGCTTTAGTCGGGGTAATCGGTACAATGAGCAGTTCTTC. Combining the CDR3 with reference TRBV7-8 and TRBJ2-1 gives the whole variable domain GAGVSQSPRYKVAKRGQDVALRCDPISGHVSLFWYQQALGQGPEFLTYFQNEAQLDKSGLPSDRFFAERPEGSVSTLKIQRTQQEDSAVYLCASSFSRGNRYNEQFFGPGTRLTVL.

The chain joins TRBV15 to TRBJ1-2; no firm D call. CDR3 length: 13 amino acids. Germline V CDR1 and CDR2: LNHNV, YYDKDF (reference sequence). Trimming stripped 0 bases from V and 7 bases from J, with 9 bases between. The CDR3 region has the DNA TGTGCCACCAGCAGAGATACCGGATTTGGCTACACCTTC. This codes for CATSRDTGFGYTF.

This clone was seen more than once but under ten times. The chain recombines TRBV6-5 with TRBJ1-2, with TRBD1 matching 8 bases. Germline V gene data show CDR1 as MNHEY and CDR2 as SVGAGI. CDR3 length: 16 amino acids. The V and J ends lost 0 bases and 6 bases, in that order; junction bases with no gene match: 9. The CDR3 sequence: CASSYSQGARLHGYTF. In nucleotides, the CDR3 is TGTGCCAGCAGTTACTCGCAGGGGGCGCGTCTTCATGGCTACACCTTC.

The V and J genes are TRBV28 and TRBJ2-1, with D maybe TRBD1 (6 bases). V was pared by 6 bases and J by 2 bases, with 14 bases between. Germline V gene sequence: CDR1 MDHEN, CDR2 SYDVKM. The CDR3 runs 15 residues. The CDR3 region has the DNA TGTGCCAGCAGAAGTGGGACAAGGCCCTACAATGAGCAGTTCTTC. This encodes CASRSGTRPYNEQFF.

Only a few counts were recorded for this clone. V and J are TRBV6-5 and TRBJ1-2; D is perhaps TRBD1 (5 bases). This CDR3 region has 12 residues. V was pared by 11 bases and J by 1 base, with 11 bases between. Germline V gene data show CDR1 as MNHEY and CDR2 as SVGAGI. The CDR3 sequence: CAVRQGNYGYTF. In DNA, the CDR3 is TGTGCCGTACGGCAGGGTAACTATGGCTACACCTTC.

This clone occurred a few times. Other nucleotide sequences in the sample specify the same CDR3. The chain couples TRBV7-8 to TRBJ1-1; the D gene is possibly TRBD1 (6 bases). The germline V gene has CDR1 SGHVS and CDR2 FQNEAQ. Between the trimmed V and J ends, which lost 2 bases and 4 bases, there was a span of 8 bases. CDR3 length: 13 residues. CDR3 protein: CASSLRGGTEAFF. CDR3 nucleotide sequence: TGTGCCAGCAGCTTAAGAGGGGGCACTGAAGCTTTCTTT.

The chain joins TRBV7-3 to TRBJ2-7; D call uncertain. Germline CDR1 and CDR2: SGHTA and FQGTGA. V was shortened by 5 bases and J by 2 bases, with 7 bases between the two germline ends. This CDR3 has 12 residues. CDR3 loop: CASSLGAYEQYF. The DNA of the CDR3 is TGTGCCAGCAGCCTAGGCGCCTACGAGCAGTACTTC. The variable domain in full, completed from reference TRBV7-3 and TRBJ2-7, reads GAGVSQTPSNKVTEKGKYVELRCDPISGHTALYWYRQSLGQGPEFLIYFQGTGAADDSGLPNDRFFAVRPEGSVSTLKIQRTERGDSAVYLCASSLGAYEQYFGPGTRLTVT.

The rearrangement uses TRBV11-3 and TRBJ2-1, with 10 bases matching TRBD1. Per germline, CDR1 SGHNT and CDR2 YENEEA. V was clipped by 4 bases and J by 8 bases; unmatched bases: 8. This CDR3 is 15 amino acids long. The chain's CDR3 is CASSSRQGAGDEQFF. The DNA for the CDR3 is TGTGCCAGCAGCTCCCGACAGGGGGCTGGCGATGAGCAGTTCTTC.

Details on this clone: Other DNA sequences in the sample encode the same CDR3. This chain links TRBV7-9 with TRBJ1-1; D remains ambiguous. Trimming removed 5 bases from V and 0 bases from J, with 4 bases in between. The CDR3 is 12 residues long. Germline V gene lookup returns CDR1 SEHNR and CDR2 FQNEAQ (reference sequence). The CDR3: CASSRVNTEAFF. CDR3 bases: TGTGCCAGCAGCCGGGTGAACACTGAAGCTTTCTTT. The variable domain in full, with the rest retrieved from reference TRBV7-9 and TRBJ1-1, is DTGVSQNPRHKITKRGQNVTFRCDPISEHNRLYWYRQTLGQGPEFLTYFQNEAQLEKSRLLSDRFSAERPKGSFSTLEIQRTEQGDSAMYLCASSRVNTEAFFGQGTRLTVV.

CDR3 DNA sequence: TGTGCCAGCAGTTTAACAGGGGGCGGGAAGCCCCAGCATTTT. Amino acids: CASSLTGGGKPQHF. The rearrangement joins TRBV28 to TRBJ1-5, with 9 bases lining up with TRBD1. Trimming cost V 2 bases and J 8 bases; bases outside gene matches: 4. The CDR3 covers 14 residues. Germline V gene data show CDR1 as MDHEN and CDR2 as SYDVKM.